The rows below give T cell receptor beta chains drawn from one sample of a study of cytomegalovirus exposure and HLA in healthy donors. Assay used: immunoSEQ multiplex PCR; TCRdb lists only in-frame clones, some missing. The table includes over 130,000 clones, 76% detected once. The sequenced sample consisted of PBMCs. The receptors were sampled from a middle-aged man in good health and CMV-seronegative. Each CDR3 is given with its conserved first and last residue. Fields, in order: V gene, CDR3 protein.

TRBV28 CASSFSNTGELFF
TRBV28 CASINRGQNTEAFF
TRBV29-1 CSVNRGGGDTEAFF
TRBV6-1 CASSFQGDFGNTIYF
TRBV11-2 CASSLDPRTMDTQYF
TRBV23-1 CASSQSSGSGNEQFF
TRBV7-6 CASSYDRSSGNTIYF
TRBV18 CASSPWRQQPNYGYTF
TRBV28 CASSPRGRSGQETQYF
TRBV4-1 CASSPTTPLNTEAFF
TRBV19 CASSIRGDFQPQHF
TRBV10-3 CAIKGTGFSYEQYF
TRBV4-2 CASSQDWLDQETQYF
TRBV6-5 CASSGTSGRLWQFF
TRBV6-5 CASSYSRGQGETQYF
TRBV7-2 CASSLVGLGGGYTF
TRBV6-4 CASSALAARNTGELFF
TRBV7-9 CASSSGQGVPDTQYF
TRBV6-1 CASSEGTSGRAGELFF
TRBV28 CASSLSAGYEQYF
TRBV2 CASMNRGYNEQFF
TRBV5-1 CASTLGQGTTDTQYF
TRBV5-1 CASSSTGTGLSYGTDTQYF
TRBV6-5 CASGGALPNNEQFF
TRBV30 CAWRQTSGIQYF
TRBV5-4 CASSLVLAGADTQYF
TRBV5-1 CASSLEQGPAFYGYTF
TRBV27 CASSLIHANTEAFF
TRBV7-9 CASSLAEVAGSSYNEQFF
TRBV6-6 CASRGHGILDEQYF
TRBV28 CASSLATSVMFSYEQYF
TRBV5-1 CASSNGQGYEQYF
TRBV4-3 CASSQDTSGSRTPYEQYF
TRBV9 CASSVDAGPIQETQYF